This T cell receptor beta chain was found in a study of blood T cell repertoires in COVID-19. Clones were read by immunoSEQ multiplex PCR, and TCRdb kept only the in-frame ones, dropping some. The sample includes 200,000 to 300,000 clones, about 88% of them seen just once. Germline V lookup: CDR1 KGHSH, CDR2 LQKENI. J lost 1 base, V lost 1 base, and 3 bases had no gene match. This CDR3 is built from 15 residues. The source of this sequence is a man aged 55 to 70 who had recovered from COVID-19. The chain couples TRBV18 to TRBJ1-1; 7 bases fit TRBD1. Input material: peripheral blood. CDR3 in DNA: TGTGCCAGCTCACCACGACAGGGTTCGAACACTGAAGCTTTCTTT. It encodes CASSPRQGSNTEAFF.